One sample yielded the 20 T cell receptor beta chains listed below, sequenced in a study of vaccination and CD4 T cells after COVID-19. Treatment defined: approximately 11-day PBMC culture with coronavirus spike peptide pools or control peptides (ViraFEST assay). Sequencing of the DNA from cultured CD4+ T cells was carried out with the Oncomine TCR Beta short-read assay. TCRdb reprocessed the PCR reads with MiXCR, giving one entry per CDR3 protein. The repertoire consists of around 8,200 distinct CDR3 sequences, with less than 40% occurring once and the leading ten covering roughly 30%. Their cognate antigens are unknown. Sequenced: cultured CD4+ T cells from blood. These receptors came from a human donor with COVID-19.

This chain joins TRBV20-1 and TRBJ1-1; no definite D call. The CDR3 consists of 13 residues. V dropped 0 bases and J dropped 0 bases, with 5 bases sitting between them. CDR1 DFQATT and CDR2 SNEGSKA come from the germline V gene (reference sequence). The CDR3 coding sequence is TGCAGTGCTAGAGATCTACTGAACACTGAAGCTTTCTTT. Its translation: CSARDLLNTEAFF.

V and J are TRBV11-3 and TRBJ2-7, with D maybe TRBD1 (6 bases). V gave up 2 bases and J gave up 6 bases, with 20 bases separating them. CDR1 is SGHNT and CDR2 is YENEEA in the germline V gene. The CDR3 is 16 amino acids. The CDR3 sequence: CASSLPGGQFLGEQYF. The CDR3 DNA sequence: TGTGCCAGCAGCTTACCGGGCGGACAGTTCCTAGGCGAGCAGTACTTC.

V is TRBV7-9 and J is TRBJ1-2; D remains unclear. The CDR3 has 8 residues. CDR1 SEHNR and CDR2 FQNEAQ come from the germline V gene (reference sequence). V was pared by 8 bases and J by 6 bases, with 1 base between. CDR3 loop: CASDGYTF. The CDR3 DNA sequence: TGTGCCAGCGATGGCTACACCTTC.

The chain combines TRBV2 with TRBJ1-5; a possible D gene is TRBD1 (5 bases). Trimming removed 6 bases at V and 0 bases at J, with 12 bases between. This CDR3 comprises 15 residues. The germline V gene has CDR1 SNHLY and CDR2 FYNNEI. Here the CDR3 reads CASRPGGHSNQPQHF. CDR3 nucleotide sequence: TGTGCCAGCAGGCCTGGCGGACATAGCAATCAGCCCCAGCATTTT.

The chain has TRBV7-2 and TRBJ2-2; D possibly corresponds to TRBD2 (6 bases). CDR3 length: 13 residues. Germline lookup yields CDR1 SGHTA and CDR2 FQGNSA. Trimming removed 5 bases at V and 7 bases at J, with 11 bases between. The CDR3 DNA reads TGTGCCAGCAGCCTGGAGGGGAACGGGGAGCTGTTTTTT. Translating gives CASSLEGNGELFF.

V gene TRBV6-1 combines with J gene TRBJ2-1; D assignment may be TRBD1 or TRBD2 (5 bases each). Germline V gene data show CDR1 as MNHNS and CDR2 as SASEGT. The CDR3 length is 15 residues. The V gene lost 5 bases and the J gene lost 3 bases, with 14 bases spanning the gap. CDR3 bases: TGTGCCAGCAGTCACCGGGACGGAGGCTACAATGAGCAGTTCTTC. This codes for CASSHRDGGYNEQFF.

The chain employs TRBV7-9 and TRBJ2-7; 7 bases are a match to TRBD1. The CDR3 has 11 amino acids. Germline V gene sequence: CDR1 SEHNR, CDR2 FQNEAQ (reference sequence). The V and J ends lost 5 bases and 7 bases, in that order; junction bases with no gene match: 2. CDR3 sequence reads: CASSPGQEQYF. The CDR3 DNA sequence: TGTGCCAGCAGCCCGGGACAGGAGCAGTACTTC. The full variable domain, with the rest looked up from reference TRBV7-9 and TRBJ2-7, is DTGVSQNPRHKITKRGQNVTFRCDPISEHNRLYWYRQTLGQGPEFLTYFQNEAQLEKSRLLSDRFSAERPKGSFSTLEIQRTEQGDSAMYLCASSPGQEQYFGPGTRLTVT.

This clonotype was recorded once. This rearrangement joins TRBV6-1 to TRBJ2-1; D is uncertain. The germline gives CDR1 MNHNS, CDR2 SASEGT. V gave up 2 bases and J gave up 9 bases, with 11 bases separating them. This CDR3 has 13 residues. The CDR3 DNA reads as TGTGCCAGCAGTGAATCTTTCCTCGTTGAGCAGTTCTTC. This gives the protein CASSESFLVEQFF.

This clonotype is labeled medium-sized. J is TRBJ1-5 and V is TRBV7-3; 7 bases line up with TRBD1. V dropped 5 bases and J dropped 4; count of bases not matched to a gene: 5. The germline gives CDR1 SGHTA, CDR2 FQGTGA. The CDR3 covers 14 residues. CDR3 nucleotides: TGTGCCAGCAGCCCCTCAGGGGGAAATCAGCCCCAGCATTTT. Translation gives CASSPSGGNQPQHF.

In its sample, this clonotype was seen a few times. The CDR3, as DNA: TGTGCCAGCAGACCCCGGGAACCGGTCACTGAAGCTTTCTTT. It specifies CASRPREPVTEAFF. The chain links TRBV28 to TRBJ1-1; D remains ambiguous. Germline CDR1 and CDR2: MDHEN and SYDVKM. CDR3 length equals 14 residues. Trimming removed 6 bases at V and 4 bases at J, with 15 bases between.

The J gene is TRBJ2-7, the V gene TRBV19, with 12 bases aligning to TRBD2. The V gene's germline CDR1 is LNHDA and CDR2 SQIVND (reference sequence). The CDR3 is 13 amino acids. J was trimmed by 7 bases and V by 7 bases; bases with no gene match: 5. The CDR3 region is CASKSLAGGEQYF. CDR3 coding DNA: TGTGCCAGTAAGAGCCTAGCGGGGGGGGAGCAGTACTTC.

This clonotype was recorded a few times. The CDR3 sequence: CASSGPDSPYEQYF. DNA of the CDR3: TGTGCCAGCAGTGGCCCGGACAGCCCCTACGAGCAGTACTTC. The chain recombines TRBV28 with TRBJ2-7, with D perhaps matching TRBD1 (6 bases). This CDR3 is 14 amino acids long. Trimming removed 5 bases from V and 2 bases from J, with 13 bases in between. Looked up from germline, CDR1 is MDHEN and CDR2 is SYDVKM.

V gene TRBV30 combines with J gene TRBJ1-4, with D possibly being TRBD1 (6 bases). Trimming took 4 bases from V and 7 from J, leaving 19 bases between them. The CDR3 covers 15 residues. The germline CDR1 and CDR2 sequences are GTSNPN and SVGIG (reference sequence). The DNA of the CDR3 is TGTGCCTGGACTTCCCGGGACATATCTTTTGAAAAACTGTTTTTT. Its protein product is CAWTSRDISFEKLFF.

The sample holds a few counts of this clonotype. V is TRBV6-5 and J is TRBJ2-1, with 9 bases identical to TRBD1. Trimming cost V 1 base and J 9 bases; bases outside gene matches: 10. CDR1 and CDR2 from the germline V gene are MNHEY and SVGAGI. The CDR3 consists of 16 residues. The CDR3 reads CASSYWVGTGYFEQFF. In nucleotides, the CDR3 is TGTGCCAGCAGTTACTGGGTGGGGACAGGGTATTTTGAGCAGTTCTTC.

This chain joins TRBV12-3 or TRBV12-4 and TRBJ1-5; D is perhaps TRBD1 (6 bases). The CDR3 length is 18 residues. V was pared by 0 bases and J by 7 bases, with 22 bases between. This CDR3 is CASSLARTGQRGHQPQHF. The CDR3, as DNA: TGTGCCAGCAGTTTAGCGCGTACGGGACAACGAGGGCACCAGCCCCAGCATTTT.

This clonotype was picked up one time. The chain is built from TRBV19 and TRBJ2-5; D remains ambiguous. CDR1 is LNHDA, CDR2 SQIVND, per germline (reference sequence). V lost 8 bases, J lost 7 bases, and 20 bases lay in between. The CDR3 runs 14 residues. The CDR3 nucleotides read TGTGCCAGTTCTCCGGCTCGTGTAGGGTTGACCCAGTACTTC. Encoded protein: CASSPARVGLTQYF.

The chain has TRBV4-1 and TRBJ2-5, with 13 bases aligning to TRBD2. The CDR3 runs to 16 residues. Germline V gene lookup returns CDR1 MGHRA and CDR2 YSYEKL. J gave up 5 bases and V 2 bases, and 5 bases lay outside the gene matches. CDR3 nucleotides: TGCGCCAGCAGCCAAACCACTAGCGGGGGGGCGGAGACCCAGTACTTC. This sequence encodes CASSQTTSGGAETQYF.

This chain links TRBV18 with TRBJ1-1; 8 bases are a match to TRBD1. Germline CDR1 reads KGHSH; CDR2 reads LQKENI. The CDR3 covers 14 residues. V lost 4 bases to trimming and J lost 5 bases; unmatched junction nucleotides: 6. For the CDR3, the DNA is TGTGCCAGCTCACAAGGACAGGGAGGGACTGAAGCTTTCTTT. This encodes CASSQGQGGTEAFF.

In its sample, this clonotype was seen a few times. The rearrangement uses TRBV6-1 and TRBJ1-5; D is possibly TRBD1 (6 bases). This CDR3 spans 18 amino acids. V was cut by 0 bases and J by 2 bases, with 17 bases left in between. Germline CDR1 and CDR2: MNHNS and SASEGT. CDR3 protein: CASSEAGPGTNGNQPQHF. In DNA, the CDR3 is TGTGCCAGCAGTGAAGCAGGGCCTGGGACAAATGGCAATCAGCCCCAGCATTTT.

This clonotype was seen only a few times. As DNA, the CDR3 is TGTGCCAGCAGTTACGTCGGAGCGCCGCAAGAGACCCAGTACTTC. Its protein product is CASSYVGAPQETQYF. The V and J genes are TRBV6-5 and TRBJ2-5; D is unclear. Germline CDR1 reads MNHEY; CDR2 reads SVGAGI. CDR3 length: 15 amino acids. V dropped 2 bases and J dropped 2 bases, with 12 bases sitting between them.